This TCR beta chain was recorded in a study of radiotherapy plus CTLA-4 blockade in lung cancer. Study at large: Disease control was seen in approximately 29% of patients, objective responses in 18%. General study findings and limits: Expansion of tumor-derived TCR clones was observed in blood after radiotherapy plus ipilimumab.

Turning to this clone: The target antigen is unknown.

Generated by immunoSEQ multiplex PCR, the TCRdb table keeps only in-frame clones and is missing some. The sample carries 85,000 to 95,000 clones, 82% recorded once. This TCR derives from a human donor with non-small cell lung cancer that progressed on radiotherapy plus ipilimumab. Sequenced material: peripheral blood, taken from a patient treated with radiotherapy plus ipilimumab.

The DNA of the CDR3 is TGTGCCAGCCTGACAGGTGACACCTACGAGCAGTACTTC. Protein product: CASLTGDTYEQYF. This rearrangement joins TRBV2 to TRBJ2-7; tentatively, D is TRBD1 (6 bases). CDR1 SNHLY and CDR2 FYNNEI come from the germline V gene. The CDR3 is made up of 13 amino acids. Trimming left V 8 bases short and J 2 bases short, with 13 bases between.